Shown below are 20 T cell receptor beta chains from a single sample sequenced in a study of blood T cell repertoires in COVID-19. Using immunoSEQ multiplex PCR, the repertoire was profiled, and TCRdb retains in-frame clones only, with some absent. Among around 140,000 clones listed, over 85% were seen once. Sample: peripheral blood. These receptors were taken from a human donor in a cohort sampled during active COVID-19.

This clone occurred a few times. V and J are TRBV7-9 and TRBJ1-2; 9 positions agree with TRBD1. The CDR3 extends over 13 amino acids. V shed 5 bases and J 8 bases; nucleotides not matched to a gene: 6. The germline V gene has CDR1 SEHNR and CDR2 FQNEAQ (reference sequence). CDR3 nucleotide sequence: TGTGCCAGCAGCACGGGACAGGGCCGGGGCTACACCTTC. It specifies CASSTGQGRGYTF.

The chain links TRBV7-7 to TRBJ2-7; a weak D match, TRBD1 (6 bases). This CDR3 has 15 amino acids. V was pared by 0 bases and J by 2 bases, with 11 bases between. Germline assignment: CDR1 SSHAT and CDR2 FNYEAQ (reference sequence). The DNA for the CDR3 is TGTGCCAGCAGCTTAGCGCCGGGACAAGCCTACGAGCAGTACTTC. It specifies CASSLAPGQAYEQYF. Variable domain in full (rest from reference TRBV7-7 and TRBJ2-7): GAGVSQSPRYKVTKRGQDVTLRCDPISSHATLYWYQQALGQGPEFLTYFNYEAQPDKSGLPSDRFSAERPEGSISTLTIQRTEQRDSAMYRCASSLAPGQAYEQYFGPGTRLTVT.

CDR3 protein: CASSMDRGTEAFF. The CDR3 coding sequence is TGTGCCAGCAGTATGGACAGGGGAACTGAAGCTTTCTTT. This chain joins TRBV27 and TRBJ1-1, with TRBD1 identical over 9 bases. After removal of 5 bases from V and 5 bases from J, the junction contained 3 bases not matched to a gene. CDR3 length: 13 residues. Germline lookup yields CDR1 MNHEY and CDR2 SMNVEV (reference sequence).

This clone was recorded once. The chain joins TRBV29-1 to TRBJ2-1, with 9 bases identical to TRBD2. The CDR3 consists of 17 residues. V shed 4 bases, J shed 3 bases, and the junction held 13 bases outside the gene matches. In germline, CDR1 is SQVTM, CDR2 ANQGSEA. CDR3 nucleotides: TGCAGCGTTGTTGTATCGGCGGGGGGGCGTTTCTACAATGAGCAGTTCTTC. Amino acid sequence: CSVVVSAGGRFYNEQFF.

V usage is TRBV12-5 and J usage is TRBJ2-5, with D uncertain. Trimming stripped 0 bases from V and 1 base from J, with 6 bases between. The CDR3 is 14 residues long. Looked up from germline, CDR1 is LGHNT and CDR2 is FRNRAP. Written as DNA, the CDR3 is TGTGCTAGTGGTTTGGTTCCGGGCCAAGAGACCCAGTACTTC. This sequence encodes CASGLVPGQETQYF.

The V call is TRBV6-1, the J call TRBJ1-4, with D possibly TRBD1 on 6 matching bases. CDR3 length equals 14 residues. Germline values: CDR1 MNHNS, CDR2 SASEGT. V lost 3 bases and J 7 bases, leaving 12 bases between the germline ends. CDR3 amino acids: CASSEPGTPEKLFF. CDR3 DNA: TGTGCCAGCAGTGAGCCCGGGACACCTGAAAAACTGTTTTTT.

This chain links TRBV5-6 with TRBJ2-6, with 7 bases aligning to TRBD1. Trimming took 2 bases from V and 0 from J; bases not matched to a gene: 5. In germline, CDR1 is SGHDT, CDR2 YYEEEE. The CDR3 sequence is 17 residues long. The CDR3 region is CASSFTGVSSGANVLTF. For the CDR3, the DNA is TGTGCCAGCAGCTTCACAGGGGTGTCCTCTGGGGCCAACGTCCTGACTTTC.

The V call is TRBV19, the J call TRBJ1-5; 7 bases match TRBD1. Germline assignment: CDR1 LNHDA and CDR2 SQIVND (reference sequence). V shed 3 bases, J shed 2 bases, and the junction held 10 bases outside the gene matches. The CDR3 consists of 17 residues. The CDR3 protein is CASSIGLDDRGNQPQHF. The DNA of the CDR3 is TGTGCCAGTAGTATCGGGCTTGATGACAGGGGCAATCAGCCCCAGCATTTT.

This clone was counted once. One end of the junction does not line up with germline, which may come from a read error. This chain links TRBV7-7 with TRBJ1-1; D might be TRBD1 (6 bases). Looked up from germline, CDR1 is SSHAT and CDR2 is FNYEAQ (reference sequence). The CDR3 totals 16 residues. For the CDR3, the DNA is TGTGCTAGCAGCTTAGTCTCCGGGGGGCGCGGCGCTGAAGCTTTCTTT. Translated: CASSLVSGGRGAEAFF.

The rearrangement links TRBV5-1 to TRBJ1-4; D remains ambiguous. Between the trimmed V and J ends, which lost 5 bases and 0 bases, there was a span of 8 bases. The CDR3 runs 14 residues. Germline-derived CDR1 and CDR2 are SGHRS and YFSETQ. CDR3 bases: TGCGCCAGCAGGTGGGCTCCAACTAATGAAAAACTGTTTTTT. Translation gives CASRWAPTNEKLFF.

The J gene is TRBJ1-4, the V gene TRBV25-1, with 12 bases that match TRBD1. The CDR3 has 14 amino acids. J gave up 8 bases and V 8 bases, and 6 bases lay outside the gene matches. In germline, CDR1 is MGHDK, CDR2 SYGVNS. The CDR3 is CASRDRGPGEKLFF. DNA of the CDR3: TGTGCCAGCCGGGACAGGGGGCCTGGAGAAAAACTGTTTTTT.

This sequence joins TRBV28 and TRBJ2-7; the match to TRBD1 covers 7 bases. This CDR3 comprises 14 residues. The V segment lost 4 bases and the J segment 5 bases; nucleotides outside the gene matches: 8. Per germline, CDR1 MDHEN and CDR2 SYDVKM. CDR3 protein: CASSSRQQGNEQYF. Written as DNA, the CDR3 is TGTGCCAGCAGTTCCCGACAACAGGGGAACGAGCAGTACTTC.

The gene calls are TRBV7-3 and TRBJ2-3; TRBD2 aligns across 9 bases. CDR3 length equals 15 residues. Trimming took 3 bases from V and 5 from J; bases not matched to a gene: 6. The germline CDR1 and CDR2 sequences are SGHTA and FQGTGA. This chain's CDR3 is CASSFSGGGGDTQYF. CDR3 bases: TGTGCCAGCAGCTTTAGCGGGGGAGGGGGAGATACGCAGTATTTT.

Written as DNA, the CDR3 is TGTGCCAGCAGTCAAAAGTCGGACGGGGCGGGAGGCTACACCTTC. This gives the protein CASSQKSDGAGGYTF. The gene calls are TRBV6-5 and TRBJ1-2; D may be TRBD1 (5 bases). CDR3 length equals 15 residues. CDR1 and CDR2 from the germline V gene are MNHEY and SVGAGI. V gave up 5 bases and J gave up 8 bases, with 21 bases separating them.

The chain employs TRBV3-1 (or the pseudogene TRBV3-2) and TRBJ2-3; 7 bases agree with TRBD2. Germline V lookup: CDR1 LGHDT, CDR2 YNNKEL (reference sequence). The trim removed 1 base at V and 4 bases at J, leaving 11 bases unmatched. This CDR3 has 17 residues. CDR3 region: CASSQGILALKADTQYF. In DNA form, the CDR3 reads TGTGCCAGCAGCCAAGGTATACTAGCGCTAAAGGCAGATACGCAGTATTTT.

The chain couples TRBV10-3 to TRBJ1-2; the D is unclear. Germline CDR1 and CDR2: ENHRY and SYGVKD. Trimming took off 7 bases at V and 8 bases at J, with 17 bases between the two ends. The CDR3 runs 13 residues. This CDR3 reads CAITSGLRWGYTF. DNA of the CDR3: TGTGCCATCACCTCGGGTCTTCGGTGGGGCTACACCTTC.

The V gene is TRBV14, the J gene TRBJ1-6, with D possibly being TRBD1 (6 bases). The CDR3 spans 14 residues. Per the germline V gene, CDR1 is SGHDN and CDR2 is FVKESK. Trimming shortened V by 0 bases and J by 9 bases, and 9 bases separated the two germline ends. CDR3 nucleotides: TGTGCCAGCAGCCAAGATCGAGGGGGTTCACCCCTCCACTTT. It translates to CASSQDRGGSPLHF.

The chain has TRBV4-3 and TRBJ1-2; a possible D gene is TRBD1 (5 bases). Germline V gene sequence: CDR1 LGHNA, CDR2 YSLEER. Trimming pared 0 bases from V and 5 bases from J, leaving 10 bases between. There are 14 residues in the CDR3. The CDR3 DNA reads TGCGCCAGCAGCCAAGACCCAGGGCGGTATGGCTACACCTTC. It codes for CASSQDPGRYGYTF.

The chain carries TRBV28 and TRBJ1-1, with D hard to call. CDR1 MDHEN and CDR2 SYDVKM come from the germline V gene. V was clipped by 8 bases and J by 1 base, with 14 bases between them. This CDR3 comprises 14 residues. The CDR3 reads CASAVGRENTEAFF. CDR3 nucleotides: TGTGCCAGCGCCGTGGGCAGAGAGAACACTGAAGCTTTCTTT.

This chain connects TRBV5-6 to TRBJ1-6; D perhaps matches TRBD1 (6 bases). V was trimmed by 3 bases and J by 7 bases, leaving 17 bases between them. This CDR3 is 16 amino acids long. The V gene's germline CDR1 is SGHDT and CDR2 YYEEEE. The CDR3 region is CASSWGRSGGNSPLHF. The CDR3 coding sequence is TGTGCCAGCAGCTGGGGGCGTTCCGGGGGGAATTCACCCCTCCACTTT.